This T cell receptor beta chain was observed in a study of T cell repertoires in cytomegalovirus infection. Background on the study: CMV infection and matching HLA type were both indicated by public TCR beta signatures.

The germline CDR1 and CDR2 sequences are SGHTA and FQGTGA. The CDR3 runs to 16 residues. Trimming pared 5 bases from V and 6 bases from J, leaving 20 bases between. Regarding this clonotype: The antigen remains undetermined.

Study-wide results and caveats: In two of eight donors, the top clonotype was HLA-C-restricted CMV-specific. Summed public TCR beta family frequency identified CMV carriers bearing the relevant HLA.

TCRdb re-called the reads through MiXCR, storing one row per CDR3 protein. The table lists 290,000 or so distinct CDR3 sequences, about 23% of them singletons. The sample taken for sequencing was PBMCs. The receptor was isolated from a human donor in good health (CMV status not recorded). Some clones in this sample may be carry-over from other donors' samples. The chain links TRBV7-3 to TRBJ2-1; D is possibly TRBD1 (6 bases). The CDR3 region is CASSPSIRLQGNEQFF. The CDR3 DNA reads TGTGCCAGCAGCCCCAGCATCCGGTTACAGGGCAATGAGCAGTTCTTC.